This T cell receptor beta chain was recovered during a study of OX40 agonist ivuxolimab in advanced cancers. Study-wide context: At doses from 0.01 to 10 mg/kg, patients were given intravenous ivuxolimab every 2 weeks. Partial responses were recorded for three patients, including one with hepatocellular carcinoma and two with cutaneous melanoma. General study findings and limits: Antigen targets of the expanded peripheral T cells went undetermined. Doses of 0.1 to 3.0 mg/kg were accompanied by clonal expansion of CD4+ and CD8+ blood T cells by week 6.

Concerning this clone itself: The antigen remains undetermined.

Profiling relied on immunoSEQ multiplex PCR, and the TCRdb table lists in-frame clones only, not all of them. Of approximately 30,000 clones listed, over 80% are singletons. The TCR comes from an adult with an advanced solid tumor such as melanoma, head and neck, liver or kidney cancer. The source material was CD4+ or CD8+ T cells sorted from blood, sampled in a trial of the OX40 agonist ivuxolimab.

Here the CDR3 DNA reads TGCAGCGCCCGGACCTTAGGCGCAACTAATGAAAAACTGTTTTTT. Translated, it gives CSARTLGATNEKLFF. The chain recombines TRBV29-1 with TRBJ1-4, with unresolved D. V was shortened by 7 bases and J by 0 bases, with 15 bases between the two germline ends. The germline CDR1 and CDR2 sequences are SQVTM and ANQGSEA. The CDR3 spans 15 residues.